The rows below give T cell receptor beta chains drawn from one sample of a study of cytomegalovirus exposure and HLA in healthy donors. Here immunoSEQ multiplex PCR was the method, and the copy in TCRdb shows in-frame clones only, minus some. The table records about 160,000 clones, approximately 76% of them present only once. The specimen was PBMCs. Source of these receptors: a man aged 60-69 years in good health and CMV-seronegative. Each CDR3 is given with its conserved first and last residue. Fields, in order: D gene, clone size, J gene, V gene, CDR3 protein, CDR3 DNA. A D gene is named only where the DNA matches it firmly. Only some rows state a clone size, as once, few, many or a class for expanded clones.

D: -; size: -; J: TRBJ2-1; V: TRBV7-2; CDR3: CASSSRAGNNEQFF; DNA: TGTGCCAGCAGCTCACGTGCGGGGAACAATGAGCAGTTCTTC
D: TRBD1; size: -; J: TRBJ1-2; V: TRBV18; CDR3: CASSPTGQGYYGYTF; DNA: TGTGCCAGCTCACCAACGGGACAGGGTTACTATGGCTACACCTTC
D: TRBD2; size: once; J: TRBJ2-3; V: TRBV14; CDR3: CASSKLAGSTDTQYF; DNA: TGTGCCAGCAGCAAACTAGCGGGAAGCACAGATACGCAGTATTTT
D: -; size: -; J: TRBJ2-7; V: TRBV2; CDR3: CASGRFEITYEQYF; DNA: TGTGCCAGCGGTAGATTCGAGATCACCTACGAGCAGTACTTC
D: -; size: -; J: TRBJ2-3; V: TRBV9; CDR3: CASSSELSTDTQYF; DNA: TGTGCCAGCAGCTCAGAACTAAGCACAGATACGCAGTATTTT
D: -; size: -; J: TRBJ1-2; V: TRBV7-9; CDR3: CASSLGLRTDRWVYGYTF; DNA: TGTGCCAGCAGCTTAGGACTTAGGACGGACAGATGGGTCTATGGCTACACCTTC
D: -; size: -; J: TRBJ2-3; V: TRBV28; CDR3: CASSVGSAGTDTQYF; DNA: TGTGCCAGCAGTGTCGGGTCGGCGGGAACAGATACGCAGTATTTT
D: -; size: -; J: TRBJ2-7; V: TRBV27; CDR3: CASSLKPAYEQYF; DNA: TGTGCCAGCAGTTTAAAACCGGCCTACGAGCAGTACTTC
D: -; size: -; J: TRBJ2-3; V: TRBV18; CDR3: CASSPPAGTSTDTQYF; DNA: TGTGCCAGCTCACCACCTGCAGGGACTAGCACAGATACGCAGTATTTT
D: -; size: -; J: TRBJ2-1; V: TRBV11-3; CDR3: CASSLRGGAVDNEQFF; DNA: TGTGCCAGCAGCCTACGAGGGGGAGCGGTAGACAATGAGCAGTTCTTC
D: TRBD1; size: -; J: TRBJ2-2; V: TRBV11-2; CDR3: CASSRGQGSNTGELFF; DNA: TGTGCCAGCAGCCGCGGACAGGGCTCGAACACCGGGGAGCTGTTTTTT
D: TRBD1; size: once; J: TRBJ2-3; V: TRBV10-2; CDR3: CASRWGQQGTDTQYF; DNA: TGCGCCAGCAGATGGGGGCAACAGGGGACAGATACGCAGTATTTT
D: TRBD1; size: -; J: TRBJ1-6; V: TRBV30; CDR3: CAWSLTGTGISPLHF; DNA: TGTGCCTGGAGTCTAACCGGGACAGGGATATCACCCCTCCACTTT
D: TRBD2; size: -; J: TRBJ2-7; V: TRBV10-3; CDR3: CAISELVAGNYEQYF; DNA: TGTGCCATCAGTGAGTTGGTAGCGGGGAATTACGAGCAGTACTTC
D: TRBD2; size: -; J: TRBJ2-3; V: TRBV5-1; CDR3: CASSLAGREAPFDTQYF; DNA: TGCGCCAGCAGCTTGGCCGGGCGGGAGGCTCCCTTCGATACGCAGTATTTT
D: -; size: few; J: TRBJ2-1; V: TRBV7-9; CDR3: CSSSEALGVSYNEQFF; DNA: TGTTCCAGCAGCGAGGCTTTAGGGGTTTCCTACAATGAGCAGTTCTTC
D: -; size: -; J: TRBJ2-1; V: TRBV5-1; CDR3: CASRYLRQGSYNEQFF; DNA: TGCGCCAGCAGATACTTACGTCAGGGCTCCTACAATGAGCAGTTCTTC
D: -; size: -; J: TRBJ1-5; V: TRBV27; CDR3: CASSFGGADQPQHF; DNA: TGTGCCAGCAGTTTTGGAGGGGCCGATCAGCCCCAGCATTTT
D: -; size: -; J: TRBJ1-2; V: TRBV28; CDR3: CASSFQGSYGYTF; DNA: TGTGCCAGCAGTTTCCAGGGAAGCTATGGCTACACCTTC
D: TRBD1; size: -; J: TRBJ2-2; V: TRBV30; CDR3: CAWNRGDRFTGELFF; DNA: TGTGCCTGGAATCGTGGGGACAGATTTACCGGGGAGCTGTTTTTT
D: -; size: few; J: TRBJ1-5; V: TRBV7-8; CDR3: CASSGAWGRNQPQHF; DNA: TGTGCCAGCAGCGGGGCTTGGGGCCGCAATCAGCCCCAGCATTTT
D: -; size: -; J: TRBJ2-5; V: TRBV7-9; CDR3: CASSITGETQYF; DNA: TGTGCCAGCAGCATAACGGGAGAGACCCAGTACTTC
D: -; size: few; J: TRBJ2-5; V: TRBV30; CDR3: CAWRGRGQETQYF; DNA: TGTGCCTGGAGGGGCAGGGGCCAAGAGACCCAGTACTTC
D: -; size: -; J: TRBJ1-3; V: TRBV19; CDR3: CASSTHTTGNTVYF; DNA: TGTGCCAGTAGTACCCATACTACTGGAAACACCGTATATTTT
D: -; size: -; J: TRBJ1-3; V: TRBV13; CDR3: CASSLDRATGNTIYF; DNA: TGTGCCAGCAGCTTAGACAGAGCCACTGGAAACACCATATATTTT
D: TRBD2; size: -; J: TRBJ2-4; V: TRBV7-9; CDR3: CASSLSGGENIQYF; DNA: TGTGCCAGCAGCTTATCGGGAGGGGAAAACATTCAGTACTTC
D: -; size: -; J: TRBJ2-5; V: TRBV7-2; CDR3: CASSLGDQETQYF; DNA: TGTGCCAGCAGCTTAGGCGACCAAGAGACCCAGTACTTC
D: TRBD1; size: -; J: TRBJ1-6; V: TRBV5-1; CDR3: CASSSRTGAYNSPLHF; DNA: TGCGCCAGCAGCTCGAGGACAGGGGCGTATAATTCACCCCTCCACTTT
D: TRBD1; size: -; J: TRBJ1-3; V: TRBV30; CDR3: CAWSLGQGAGNTIYF; DNA: TGTGCCTGGAGTTTGGGACAGGGGGCAGGAAACACCATATATTTT
D: TRBD1; size: -; J: TRBJ1-1; V: TRBV18; CDR3: CASSPPSARGLGTEAFF; DNA: TGTGCCAGCTCACCACCGTCGGCCAGGGGGCTGGGCACTGAAGCTTTCTTT
D: TRBD2; size: -; J: TRBJ2-7; V: TRBV25-1; CDR3: CASSVGTSGSYEQYF; DNA: TGTGCCAGCAGTGTCGGGACTAGCGGGAGTTACGAGCAGTACTTC
D: TRBD2; size: once; J: TRBJ2-5; V: TRBV9; CDR3: CASPPRGVAGELETQYF; DNA: TGTGCCAGCCCCCCTCGTGGGGTAGCGGGAGAATTGGAGACCCAGTACTTC
D: TRBD1; size: -; J: TRBJ1-3; V: TRBV6-5; CDR3: CASTHTGGSGNTIYF; DNA: TGTGCCAGCACCCACACAGGGGGCTCTGGAAACACCATATATTTT
D: TRBD2; size: few; J: TRBJ2-1; V: TRBV6-1; CDR3: CASSEALAHLAGGNNEQFF; DNA: TGTGCCAGCAGTGAAGCGTTGGCACACTTAGCGGGAGGGAACAATGAGCAGTTCTTC
D: TRBD1; size: -; J: TRBJ1-2; V: TRBV7-9; CDR3: CASSLGTGGNGYTF; DNA: TGTGCCAGCAGCTTAGGGACAGGGGGCAATGGCTACACCTTC
D: TRBD2; size: -; J: TRBJ2-3; V: TRBV7-9; CDR3: CASSLVLAGTGTDTQYF; DNA: TGTGCCAGCAGCTTAGTGCTAGCGGGTACAGGCACAGATACGCAGTATTTT
D: TRBD1; size: -; J: TRBJ2-2; V: TRBV14; CDR3: CASSQDRGLPGELFF; DNA: TGTGCCAGCAGCCAAGACAGGGGGCTACCCGGGGAGCTGTTTTTT
D: -; size: -; J: TRBJ2-3; V: TRBV27; CDR3: CASSLTEQSTDTQYF; DNA: TGTGCCAGCAGTTTGACAGAACAGAGCACAGATACGCAGTATTTT
D: -; size: -; J: TRBJ2-7; V: TRBV5-6; CDR3: CASSLYQGREIYEQYF; DNA: TGTGCCAGCAGCTTATATCAGGGGCGGGAGATTTACGAGCAGTACTTC
D: -; size: -; J: TRBJ2-7; V: TRBV6-5; CDR3: CASSSDTAYEQYF; DNA: TGTGCCAGCAGTTCCGACACAGCCTACGAGCAGTACTTC
D: TRBD1; size: -; J: TRBJ1-5; V: TRBV7-9; CDR3: CASSLGTGASNQPQHF; DNA: TGTGCCAGCAGCTTAGGTACAGGGGCGAGCAATCAGCCCCAGCATTTT
D: TRBD1; size: -; J: TRBJ1-6; V: TRBV11-2; CDR3: CASSLGTGFSPLHF; DNA: TGTGCCAGCAGCTTAGGGACAGGGTTCTCACCCCTCCACTTT
D: TRBD1; size: few; J: TRBJ2-5; V: TRBV6-1; CDR3: CASSVDRGEGETQYF; DNA: TGTGCCAGCAGTGTAGACAGGGGCGAGGGTGAGACCCAGTACTTC
D: TRBD1; size: -; J: TRBJ1-2; V: TRBV9; CDR3: CASSKQGVGGYTF; DNA: TGTGCCAGCAGCAAACAGGGGGTGGGTGGCTACACCTTC
D: TRBD1; size: -; J: TRBJ1-2; V: TRBV19; CDR3: CASSIGSGQGAWGYTF; DNA: TGTGCCAGTAGTATAGGATCCGGACAGGGGGCCTGGGGCTACACCTTC
D: -; size: once; J: TRBJ1-1; V: TRBV6-5; CDR3: CASSLQVNTEAFF; DNA: TGTGCCAGCAGTTTGCAGGTGAACACTGAAGCTTTCTTT
D: TRBD1; size: -; J: TRBJ2-3; V: TRBV27; CDR3: CASSSGTGLDTQYF; DNA: TGTGCCAGCAGTTCCGGGACAGGGTTAGATACGCAGTATTTT
D: TRBD1; size: -; J: TRBJ2-3; V: TRBV28; CDR3: CASSMTGSTDTQYF; DNA: TGTGCCAGCAGTATGACAGGGAGCACAGATACGCAGTATTTT
D: -; size: -; J: TRBJ2-7; V: TRBV7-2; CDR3: CASSLQRYYEQYF; DNA: TGTGCCAGCAGCTTGCAGCGCTACTACGAGCAGTACTTC
D: TRBD1; size: -; J: TRBJ1-5; V: TRBV6-5; CDR3: CASRTTGGGQPQHF; DNA: TGTGCCAGCAGGACTACAGGGGGCGGTCAGCCCCAGCATTTT